A single sample gave rise to the 22 T cell receptor beta chains below, sequenced in a study of control samples from healthy donors and cancer patients. Sequencing was performed with immunoSEQ multiplex PCR; in TCRdb, only in-frame clones are kept and a portion is missing. The table records about 80,000 clones, about 89% of them present only once. Sequencing was done on a sample of blood. All receptors derive from a woman aged 55 to 70 in good health.

CDR3: CASSPRTGGNTEAFF. In DNA form, the CDR3 reads TGCGCCAGCAGCCCACGGACAGGGGGGAATACTGAAGCTTTCTTT. V and J are TRBV5-1 and TRBJ1-1; 10 positions agree with TRBD1. Germline V lookup: CDR1 SGHRS, CDR2 YFSETQ. V lost 4 bases to trimming and J lost 5 bases; unmatched junction nucleotides: 8. This CDR3 spans 15 amino acids.

The chain is built from TRBV25-1 and TRBJ1-4; no firm D call. The V gene lost 5 bases and the J gene lost 4 bases, with 11 bases spanning the gap. The germline gives CDR1 MGHDK, CDR2 SYGVNS. The CDR3 loop spans 14 amino acids. This CDR3 reads CASSTKNRNEKLFF. The DNA of the CDR3 is TGTGCCAGCAGTACAAAGAACCGTAATGAAAAACTGTTTTTT. The full variable domain, with the rest looked up from reference TRBV25-1 and TRBJ1-4, is EADIYQTPRYLVIGTGKKITLECSQTMGHDKMYWYQQDPGMELHLIHYSYGVNSTEKGDLSSESTVSRIRTEHFPLTLESARPSHTSQYLCASSTKNRNEKLFFGSGTQLSVL.

The chain carries TRBV5-1 and TRBJ1-6; perhaps TRBD1 as D (6 bases). Trimming left V 4 bases short and J 8 bases short, with 13 bases between. Per germline, CDR1 SGHRS and CDR2 YFSETQ. This CDR3 is 14 amino acids long. Here the CDR3 reads CASSHGQLDSPLHF. CDR3 nucleotides: TGCGCCAGCAGCCATGGACAGCTGGATTCACCCCTCCACTTT.

This clone has just one count. The rearrangement joins TRBV6-5 to TRBJ1-2; the D gene is possibly TRBD1 (5 bases). The CDR3 runs to 13 residues. The germline V and J ends were trimmed by 6 bases and 4 bases, with 12 bases remaining between them. Per germline, CDR1 MNHEY and CDR2 SVGAGI. The CDR3 is CASSTRQFYGYTF. DNA for the CDR3: TGTGCCAGCAGCACCCGACAGTTCTATGGCTACACCTTC.

V gene TRBV18 combines with J gene TRBJ2-6; D not certain. The V and J ends lost 3 bases and 0 bases respectively, with 6 bases between them. The germline gives CDR1 KGHSH, CDR2 LQKENI. CDR3 length: 15 residues. CDR3 in DNA: TGTGCCAGCTCACCCGACATCTCTGGGGCCAACGTCCTGACTTTC. Its protein product is CASSPDISGANVLTF.

CDR3 sequence reads: CASSPSRSSYNEQFF. The CDR3 DNA reads TGTGCCAGCTCACCAAGTCGGAGCTCCTACAATGAGCAGTTCTTC. The gene calls are TRBV18 and TRBJ2-1; D remains ambiguous. The CDR3 covers 15 residues. Deletions cut 2 bases from V and 0 bases from J, with 8 bases between. The germline gives CDR1 KGHSH, CDR2 LQKENI.

This chain joins TRBV9 and TRBJ2-1, with D perhaps matching TRBD2 (5 bases). Germline lookup yields CDR1 SGDLS and CDR2 YYNGEE. Trimming stripped 0 bases from V and 0 bases from J, with 10 bases between. The CDR3 length is 16 residues. CDR3 DNA: TGTGCCAGCAGCGTAGCGGGAAAGATCTCCTACAATGAGCAGTTCTTC. It encodes CASSVAGKISYNEQFF.

This clone has a single count. The chain joins TRBV9 to TRBJ1-2, with TRBD1 as a possible D gene (5 bases). Germline V gene lookup returns CDR1 SGDLS and CDR2 YYNGEE. The CDR3 runs to 16 residues. The V end was cut by 4 bases, the J end by 5 bases, with 21 bases between. CDR3 sequence reads: CASSPDGLGVRYGYTF. The CDR3 DNA sequence: TGTGCCAGCAGCCCAGACGGTTTGGGGGTGAGGTATGGCTACACCTTC.

V usage is TRBV18 and J usage is TRBJ1-5; D not certain. The V and J ends lost 2 bases and 4 bases respectively, with 9 bases between them. Germline V gene data show CDR1 as KGHSH and CDR2 as LQKENI. The CDR3 totals 14 residues. In nucleotides, the CDR3 is TGTGCCAGCTCACCAGGGCTTGAGAATCAGCCCCAGCATTTT. Protein sequence: CASSPGLENQPQHF.

The chain is built from TRBV5-6 and TRBJ2-1; 10 bases line up with TRBD2. Germline V lookup: CDR1 SGHDT, CDR2 YYEEEE. CDR3 length equals 16 residues. V was clipped by 2 bases and J by 2 bases; unmatched bases: 4. CDR3 amino acids: CASSFTLAGAYNEQFF. CDR3 nucleotide sequence: TGTGCCAGCAGCTTTACCCTAGCGGGGGCCTACAATGAGCAGTTCTTC.

The chain carries TRBV7-9 and TRBJ2-5; possible D gene TRBD2, 6 bases. Per germline, CDR1 SEHNR and CDR2 FQNEAQ (reference sequence). Trimming removed 0 bases at V and 0 bases at J, with 8 bases between. The CDR3 sequence is 15 residues long. The CDR3: CASSLASGNQETQYF. In nucleotides, the CDR3 is TGTGCCAGCAGCTTAGCTAGCGGCAACCAAGAGACCCAGTACTTC. Full variable domain (outside the CDR3, taken from reference TRBV7-9 and TRBJ2-5): DTGVSQNPRHKITKRGQNVTFRCDPISEHNRLYWYRQTLGQGPEFLTYFQNEAQLEKSRLLSDRFSAERPKGSFSTLEIQRTEQGDSAMYLCASSLASGNQETQYFGPGTRLLVL.

The gene calls are TRBV10-3 and TRBJ1-3, with TRBD1 matching 7 bases. Trimming took 6 bases from V and 0 from J; bases not matched to a gene: 8. The CDR3 runs to 16 residues. Per the germline V gene, CDR1 is ENHRY and CDR2 is SYGVKD. As DNA, the CDR3 is TGTGCCATCAGCCCAGGACAGGCCAGCTCTGGAAACACCATATATTTT. Its protein is CAISPGQASSGNTIYF.

This clone has more than one count but fewer than ten. The chain carries TRBV5-4 and TRBJ2-3, with 7 bases aligning to TRBD1. V shed 4 bases and J 3 bases; nucleotides not matched to a gene: 11. The CDR3 has 16 amino acids. Germline values: CDR1 SGHNT, CDR2 YYREEE (reference sequence). In DNA form, the CDR3 reads TGTGCCAGCAGCCTCTCCATCACAGGGGTAACAGATACGCAGTATTTT. This encodes CASSLSITGVTDTQYF.

The V call is TRBV5-1, the J call TRBJ2-7; TRBD2 agrees at 16 bases. This CDR3 comprises 16 residues. Trimming took 3 bases from V and 3 from J; bases not matched to a gene: 3. Germline V CDR1 and CDR2: SGHRS, YFSETQ. CDR3 amino acids: CASSWGLAGGSYEQYF. CDR3 bases: TGCGCCAGCAGCTGGGGACTAGCGGGAGGGAGCTACGAGCAGTACTTC.

The rearrangement joins TRBV3-1 (or the pseudogene TRBV3-2) to TRBJ2-3; D perhaps matches TRBD1 (5 bases). V lost 2 bases, J lost 11 bases, and 14 bases lay in between. Germline loops: CDR1 LGHDT, CDR2 YNNKEL (reference sequence). There are 13 residues in the CDR3. CDR3 sequence: CASSQPNTDRQYF. The CDR3 DNA sequence: TGTGCCAGCAGCCAACCTAATACAGACAGGCAGTATTTT.

V is TRBV4-3 and J is TRBJ2-1; 9 nucleotides align to TRBD2. The germline gives CDR1 LGHNA, CDR2 YSLEER. The CDR3 extends over 18 amino acids. The V gene end was trimmed by 4 bases and the J gene end by 4 bases; junction bases not matched to a gene: 14. CDR3 sequence: CASSPGRASGVRYNEQFF. In DNA, the CDR3 is TGCGCCAGCAGCCCGGGGAGGGCTAGCGGGGTCCGATACAATGAGCAGTTCTTC.

The CDR3 loop reads CASRYAREPREKLFF. In nucleotides, the CDR3 is TGTGCCAGCAGATATGCTCGGGAGCCCAGGGAAAAACTGTTTTTT. V is TRBV13 and J is TRBJ1-4, with D uncertain. CDR1 is PRHDT and CDR2 is FYEKMQ in the germline V gene (reference sequence). CDR3 size: 15 residues. V shed 6 bases and J shed 8 bases, with 19 bases lying between them.

V and J are TRBV6-5 and TRBJ1-2; 7 bases fit TRBD1. With V trimmed by 6 bases and J by 5 bases, 3 bases remained unmatched. Germline V gives CDR1 MNHEY, CDR2 SVGAGI. The CDR3 loop spans 12 amino acids. CDR3 protein: CASSDREYGYTF. The CDR3 DNA sequence: TGTGCCAGCAGCGACAGGGAGTATGGCTACACCTTC.

This chain connects TRBV19 to TRBJ2-7, with a tentative D call TRBD1 (6 bases). Germline CDR1 reads LNHDA; CDR2 reads SQIVND (reference sequence). The CDR3 contains 13 residues. Trimming left V 3 bases short and J 6 bases short, with 12 bases between. The CDR3 region has the DNA TGTGCCAGTAGTATCGACCCAGGGGTCGAGCAGTACTTC. Translated, it gives CASSIDPGVEQYF.

The DNA of the CDR3 is TGTGCCAGCAGCTTACACCCGAGGCAGCCCCAGCATTTT. Amino acids: CASSLHPRQPQHF. The V call is TRBV7-2, the J call TRBJ1-5; unclear D gene. This CDR3 contains 13 residues. Trimming left V 2 bases short and J 7 bases short, with 9 bases between. In germline, CDR1 is SGHTA, CDR2 FQGNSA.

J is TRBJ1-2 and V is TRBV7-3; a weak D match, TRBD1 (5 bases). V lost 2 bases to trimming and J lost 6 bases, with 16 bases between them. This CDR3 comprises 15 residues. Germline V CDR1 and CDR2: SGHTA, FQGTGA. As DNA, the CDR3 is TGTGCCAGCAGCTTAGAGCCAGGGATCCCCCATGGCTACACCTTC. Amino acid sequence: CASSLEPGIPHGYTF.

The rearrangement joins TRBV12-3 or TRBV12-4 to TRBJ1-1; no clear D gene. The CDR3 is made up of 12 amino acids. Trimming stripped 3 bases from V and 1 base from J, with 3 bases between. The CDR3 loop reads CASSFRNTEAFF. The CDR3 coding sequence is TGTGCCAGCAGTTTCAGGAACACTGAAGCTTTCTTT.